A single T cell receptor beta chain is shown here with its context. The sample belongs to a study of blood T cell repertoires in COVID-19. Study background: The analysed material was cDNA or gDNA that came from T cells, B-cell-depleted T cells, or PBMCs.

Sequencing was performed with immunoSEQ multiplex PCR; in TCRdb, only in-frame clones are kept and a portion is missing. The sample records 40,000 to 55,000 clones, about 81% being singletons. J lost 11 bases, V lost 0 bases, and 5 bases had no gene match. Germline V lookup: CDR1 LGHDT, CDR2 YNNKEL (reference sequence). The CDR3 length is 14 residues. Sequencing was carried out using peripheral blood. This TCR came from a man in his fifties with active COVID-19. The chain employs TRBV3-1 (or the pseudogene TRBV3-2) and TRBJ2-4; 9 bases fit TRBD2. The CDR3: CASSQDRAGGVQYF. CDR3 coding DNA: TGTGCCAGCAGCCAAGATCGGGCGGGGGGGGTTCAGTACTTC.